This is a list of T cell receptor beta chains from one sample in a study of blood T cell repertoires in COVID-19. The protocol was immunoSEQ multiplex PCR, while the TCRdb copy is restricted to in-frame clones and leaves out a portion. The sample holds around 240,000 clones, about 79% seen once. The sequencing input was peripheral blood. The receptors derive from a woman in her 40s who had recovered from COVID-19. Each CDR3 is given with its conserved first and last residue. Each record gives: CDR3 length, J gene, V gene, clone size, D gene, CDR3 protein, CDR3 DNA. A D gene is named only where the DNA matches it firmly. Size tells how often a clone was seen (once, few, many) or the class of an expanded clone, and some rows leave it out.

16,TRBJ1-2,TRBV4-3,-,-,CASSRTIGGSGYGYTF,TGCGCCAGCAGCCGGACAATCGGGGGGTCTGGCTATGGCTACACCTTC
14,TRBJ2-3,TRBV6-5,-,-,CASSRDSKVDTQYF,TGTGCCAGCAGTCGGGATTCCAAGGTAGATACGCAGTATTTT
13,TRBJ1-1,TRBV7-3,few,-,CASSNTRDTEAFF,TGTGCCAGCAGCAACACGAGGGACACTGAAGCTTTCTTT
18,TRBJ1-4,TRBV9,-,TRBD1,CASSVATDSQGAGEKLFF,TGTGCCAGCAGCGTAGCTACAGATAGTCAGGGGGCAGGAGAAAAACTGTTTTTT
14,TRBJ1-6,TRBV24-1,few,TRBD1,CATSDRELNSPLHF,TGTGCCACCTCGGACAGGGAGCTTAATTCACCCCTCCACTTT
14,TRBJ1-4,TRBV9,-,-,CASSVGSSGEKLFF,TGTGCCAGCAGCGTAGGCTCGTCCGGTGAAAAACTGTTTTTT
14,TRBJ1-4,TRBV19,-,-,CATRRYRDTEKLFF,TGTGCCACCCGAAGATACCGGGACACTGAAAAACTGTTTTTT
15,TRBJ1-4,TRBV11-3,-,TRBD1,CASSFGQGEGEKLFF,TGTGCCAGCAGCTTTGGACAGGGGGAGGGTGAAAAACTGTTTTTT
12,TRBJ1-1,TRBV14,-,-,CASSRGGSGAFF,TGTGCCAGCAGCCGTGGGGGGTCGGGGGCTTTCTTT
13,TRBJ2-7,TRBV20-1,-,-,CSASDPRHYEQYF,TGCAGTGCTAGTGACCCTAGGCACTACGAGCAGTACTTC
13,TRBJ1-5,TRBV2,-,-,CASSDQGGQPQHF,TGTGCCAGCAGTGACCAGGGAGGTCAGCCCCAGCATTTT
13,TRBJ2-5,TRBV29-1,-,TRBD1,CSVAGTGLETQYF,TGCAGCGTTGCAGGGACAGGGCTGGAGACCCAGTACTTC
15,TRBJ2-1,TRBV6-1,once,TRBD2,CASSEGSGGSNEQFF,TGTGCCAGCAGTGAAGGTAGCGGGGGGTCGAATGAGCAGTTCTTC
15,TRBJ1-2,TRBV3-1/TRBV3-2,-,-,CASSQVTGSRYGYTF,TGTGCCAGCAGCCAAGTCACAGGGAGTCGCTATGGCTACACCTTC
16,TRBJ1-3,TRBV9,once,TRBD1,CASSEEGQADGNTIYF,TGTGCCAGCAGCGAGGAGGGACAGGCGGATGGAAACACCATATATTTT
16,TRBJ2-3,TRBV29-1,-,-,CSVARVPGHSTDTQYF,TGCAGCGTTGCAAGAGTACCGGGACATAGCACAGATACGCAGTATTTT
20,TRBJ1-3,TRBV24-1,-,-,CATSAPFTSPRDYSGNTIYF,TGTGCCACCAGTGCCCCATTCACCTCCCCCCGGGACTACTCTGGAAACACCATATATTTT
15,TRBJ1-2,TRBV10-3,-,-,CAISESIGREDSYTF,TGTGCCATCAGTGAGTCGATAGGAAGGGAGGACAGCTACACCTTC
13,TRBJ2-7,TRBV7-8,-,TRBD1,CASSWDSPYEQYF,TGTGCCAGCAGCTGGGACAGTCCCTACGAGCAGTACTTC
14,TRBJ1-2,TRBV7-2,-,TRBD1,CASSSQGAVYGYTF,TGTGCCAGCAGCTCCCAGGGGGCGGTGTATGGCTACACCTTC
16,TRBJ2-7,TRBV7-8,once,-,CASSLNVEGTLYEQYF,TGTGCCAGCAGCTTAAATGTTGAGGGAACACTCTACGAGCAGTACTTC
12,TRBJ2-1,TRBV3-1/TRBV3-2,-,-,CASSQVLNEQFF,TGTGCCAGCAGCCAAGTCTTAAATGAGCAGTTCTTC
12,TRBJ1-2,TRBV3-1/TRBV3-2,-,-,CASSQFGYGYTF,TGTGCCAGCAGCCAATTCGGGTATGGCTACACCTTC
14,TRBJ2-2,TRBV14,-,-,CASSPQLDSGELFF,TGTGCCAGCAGCCCCCAGCTTGACAGTGGGGAGCTGTTTTTT
14,TRBJ1-1,TRBV5-1,few,TRBD1,CASSITGGNTEAFF,TGCGCCAGCAGCATTACAGGGGGGAACACTGAAGCTTTCTTT
15,TRBJ2-7,TRBV7-9,-,TRBD2,CASSLSSGGSYEQYF,TGTGCCAGCAGCTTATCTAGCGGGGGCTCCTACGAGCAGTACTTC
14,TRBJ2-7,TRBV10-3,-,-,CATTLGGTRDEQYF,TGTGCCACAACCCTCGGAGGGACCCGGGACGAGCAGTACTTC
13,TRBJ2-7,TRBV7-2,-,TRBD2,CASSPGGLREQYF,TGTGCCAGCAGCCCGGGGGGTCTTCGCGAGCAGTACTTC
13,TRBJ1-5,TRBV6-2/TRBV6-3,-,TRBD1,CASSRQGHVPQHF,TGTGCCAGCAGCCGACAGGGACATGTGCCCCAGCATTTT
15,TRBJ1-1,TRBV9,-,-,CASSLESEMNTEAFF,TGTGCCAGCAGCCTAGAAAGCGAAATGAACACTGAAGCTTTCTTT